This TCR beta chain was recovered during a study of blood T cell repertoires in COVID-19. Which cohort a participant joined came from the clinical history participants gave. Recovered status in Cohort 3 required two negative PCRs, clearance, or symptom resolution. Germline V gives CDR1 MRHNA, CDR2 SNTAGT. Trimming pared 3 bases from V and 7 bases from J, leaving 10 bases between. The CDR3 is 13 residues long. Profiled with immunoSEQ multiplex PCR; TCRdb holds only in-frame clones, not every one. This sample carries more than 200,000 clones, 85% to 90% of them seen once, and the ten largest clones take about 1.6%.

The clonotype was recovered from a man aged 35 to 55 who had recovered from COVID-19. Sequencing was done on a sample of PBMCs or T cells enriched from blood (not recorded which). The chain recombines TRBV6-4 with TRBJ1-5; tentative D call: TRBD1 (5 bases). The CDR3 coding sequence is TGTGCCAGCAGTGAACAGGCGGAACAGCCCCAGCATTTT. Translating it yields CASSEQAEQPQHF.